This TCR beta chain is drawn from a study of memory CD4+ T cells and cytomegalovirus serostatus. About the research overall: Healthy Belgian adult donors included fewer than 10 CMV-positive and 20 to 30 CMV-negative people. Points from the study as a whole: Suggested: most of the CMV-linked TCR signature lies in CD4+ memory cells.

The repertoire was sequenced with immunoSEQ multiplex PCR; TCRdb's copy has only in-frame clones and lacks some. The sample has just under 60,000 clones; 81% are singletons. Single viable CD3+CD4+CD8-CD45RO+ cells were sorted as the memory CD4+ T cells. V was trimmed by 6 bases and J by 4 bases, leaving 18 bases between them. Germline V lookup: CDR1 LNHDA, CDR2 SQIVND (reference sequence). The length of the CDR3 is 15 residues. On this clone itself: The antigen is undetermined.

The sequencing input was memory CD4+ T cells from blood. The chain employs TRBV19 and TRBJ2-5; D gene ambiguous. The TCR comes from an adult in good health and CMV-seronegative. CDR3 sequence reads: CASRSSGSGGETQYF. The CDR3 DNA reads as TGTGCCAGTAGATCCTCCGGGTCGGGCGGAGAGACCCAGTACTTC.